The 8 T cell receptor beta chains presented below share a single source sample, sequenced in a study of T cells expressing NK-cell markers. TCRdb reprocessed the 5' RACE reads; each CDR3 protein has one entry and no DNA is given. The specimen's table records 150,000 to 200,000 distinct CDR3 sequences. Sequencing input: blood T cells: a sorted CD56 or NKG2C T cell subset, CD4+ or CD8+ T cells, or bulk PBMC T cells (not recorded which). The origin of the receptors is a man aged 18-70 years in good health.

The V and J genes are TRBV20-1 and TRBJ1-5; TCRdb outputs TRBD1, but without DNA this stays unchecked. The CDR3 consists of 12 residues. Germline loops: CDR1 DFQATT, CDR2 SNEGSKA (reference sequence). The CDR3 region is CSGTGGDQPQHF.

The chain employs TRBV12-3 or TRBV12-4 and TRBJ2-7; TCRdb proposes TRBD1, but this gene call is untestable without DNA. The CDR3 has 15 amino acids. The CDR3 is CASSLHPGQGYEQYF.

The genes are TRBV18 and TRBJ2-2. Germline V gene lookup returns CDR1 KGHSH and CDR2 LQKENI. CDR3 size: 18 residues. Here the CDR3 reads CASSPKSPHQDAPGSCFF.

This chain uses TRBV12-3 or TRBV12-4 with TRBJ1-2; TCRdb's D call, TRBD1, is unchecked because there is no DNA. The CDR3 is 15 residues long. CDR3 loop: CASSLTPTGGSGYTF.

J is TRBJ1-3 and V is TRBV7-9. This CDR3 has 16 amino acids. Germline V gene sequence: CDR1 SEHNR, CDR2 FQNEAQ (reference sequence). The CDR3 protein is CASSLVQGLAGNTIYF.

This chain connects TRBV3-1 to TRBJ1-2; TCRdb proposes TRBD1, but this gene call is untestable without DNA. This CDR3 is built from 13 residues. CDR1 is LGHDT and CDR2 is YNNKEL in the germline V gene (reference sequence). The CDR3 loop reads CASGGPLTYGYTF. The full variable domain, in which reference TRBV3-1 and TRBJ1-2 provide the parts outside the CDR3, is DTAVSQTPKYLVTQMGNDKSIKCEQNLGHDTMYWYKQDSKKFLKIMFSYNNKELIINETVPNRFSPKSPDKAHLNLHINSLELGDSAVYFCASGGPLTYGYTFGSGTRLTVV.

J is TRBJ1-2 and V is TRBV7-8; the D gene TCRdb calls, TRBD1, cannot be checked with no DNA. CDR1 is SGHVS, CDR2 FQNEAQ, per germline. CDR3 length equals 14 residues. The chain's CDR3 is CASSSSFDSRGYTF.

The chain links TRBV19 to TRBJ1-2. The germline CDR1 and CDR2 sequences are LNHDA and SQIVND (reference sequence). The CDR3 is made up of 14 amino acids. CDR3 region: CASCNLRADYGYTF.